Listed here are 30 T cell receptor beta chains from one sample, sequenced in a study of siplizumab effects on memory and regulatory T cells. The assay was immunoSEQ multiplex PCR, and TCRdb's table has in-frame clones only and misses some. Among around 68,000 clones listed, 80% to 90% were seen once. Sequenced: Tregs sorted from blood. The receptors stem from a human donor in good health.

CDR3 sequence reads: CASRGTGKAEAFF. The CDR3 DNA reads TGTGCCAGCAGGGGGACAGGGAAGGCTGAAGCTTTCTTT. The chain links TRBV5-6 to TRBJ1-1; 9 bases fit TRBD1. This CDR3 spans 13 amino acids. J lost 6 bases, V lost 5 bases, and 5 bases had no gene match. The V gene's germline CDR1 is SGHDT and CDR2 YYEEEE.

This clone was detected only a few times. The chain links TRBV7-9 to TRBJ2-7; D call uncertain. V gave up 1 base and J gave up 3 bases, with 4 bases separating them. The CDR3 is 12 residues long. Germline V gives CDR1 SEHNR, CDR2 FQNEAQ (reference sequence). CDR3 sequence: CASSLDNYEQYF. As DNA, the CDR3 is TGTGCCAGCAGCTTAGACAACTACGAGCAGTACTTC. Full variable domain (outside the CDR3, taken from reference TRBV7-9 and TRBJ2-7): DTGVSQNPRHKITKRGQNVTFRCDPISEHNRLYWYRQTLGQGPEFLTYFQNEAQLEKSRLLSDRFSAERPKGSFSTLEIQRTEQGDSAMYLCASSLDNYEQYFGPGTRLTVT.

V gene TRBV13 combines with J gene TRBJ1-4; D not certain. Germline CDR1 reads PRHDT; CDR2 reads FYEKMQ (reference sequence). V lost 3 bases and J 8 bases, leaving 13 bases between the germline ends. This CDR3 has 14 amino acids. CDR3 nucleotides: TGTGCCAGCAGCTTCGGACGGCTTAGGGAAAAACTGTTTTTT. It yields the protein CASSFGRLREKLFF.

This clone appeared a few times. V gene TRBV7-9 combines with J gene TRBJ2-1, with D perhaps assigned TRBD1 or TRBD2 (5 bases each). Trimming left V 5 bases short and J 5 bases short, with 13 bases between. The germline V gene has CDR1 SEHNR and CDR2 FQNEAQ (reference sequence). The CDR3 is made up of 14 amino acids. The CDR3 reads CASSRPGPNNEQFF. The CDR3 DNA follows: TGTGCCAGCAGCCGCCCGGGACCTAACAATGAGCAGTTCTTC.

This chain uses TRBV5-5 with TRBJ2-1, with D tentatively TRBD2 (5 bases). Germline assignment: CDR1 SGHKS and CDR2 YYEKEE (reference sequence). CDR3 length equals 17 residues. The V end was cut by 6 bases, the J end by 0 bases, with 19 bases between. The CDR3 DNA sequence: TGTGCCAGCACCATTAGGTCTAGCCGAAGCTCCTACAATGAGCAGTTCTTC. Translated: CASTIRSSRSSYNEQFF.

This chain uses TRBV6-5 with TRBJ2-7; D may match TRBD1 or TRBD2 (5 bases each). The CDR3 sequence is 15 residues long. Germline V gene lookup returns CDR1 MNHEY and CDR2 SVGAGI. V dropped 0 bases and J dropped 3 bases, with 12 bases sitting between them. This chain's CDR3 is CASSYSGGTSYEQYF. CDR3 DNA sequence: TGTGCCAGCAGTTACTCTGGGGGAACTAGCTACGAGCAGTACTTC.

Comments on this clone: Compared with germline, one end of the junction differs, possibly owing to a read error. Other nucleotide sequences from this sample produce the same CDR3. This chain connects TRBV14 to TRBJ1-4, with D possibly being TRBD1 (6 bases). The CDR3 spans 14 residues. Looked up from germline, CDR1 is SGHDN and CDR2 is FVKESK. The CDR3 DNA reads TGTGCCAGTAGCCTGGGACATACAAATGAAAAACTGTTTTTT. This translates into CASSLGHTNEKLFF. Drawing the rest from reference TRBV14 and TRBJ1-4, the complete variable domain is EAGVTQFPSHSVIEKGQTVTLRCDPISGHDNLYWYRRVMGKEIKFLLHFVKESKQDESGMPNNRFLAERTGGTYSTLKVQPAELEDSGVYFCASSLGHTNEKLFFGSGTQLSVL.

The table lists this clone with a count of one. The CDR3 nucleotides are TGTGCTTCCCTAGCGGGAGTAACAGATACGCAGTATTTT. Encoded protein: CASLAGVTDTQYF. V and J are TRBV12-5 and TRBJ2-3; 10 nucleotides match TRBD2. Trimming removed 11 bases from V and 3 bases from J; junction bases left unmatched: 5. The germline V gene encodes CDR1 LGHNT and CDR2 FRNRAP. CDR3 length equals 13 residues.

The chain uses TRBV9 and TRBJ2-5; possibly TRBD1 or TRBD2 for D (6 bases each). The germline gives CDR1 SGDLS, CDR2 YYNGEE. Trimming removed 0 bases at V and 1 base at J, with 13 bases between. The CDR3 totals 16 residues. The CDR3 DNA reads as TGTGCCAGCAGCGTAGATGCGAAGGGGGGCCAAGAGACCCAGTACTTC. It encodes CASSVDAKGGQETQYF.

This clone has just one count. Germline is not matched at one junction end, which may reflect a read error. The chain couples TRBV27 to TRBJ2-2; D is perhaps TRBD2 (6 bases). CDR3 length: 12 residues. From germline, CDR1 is MNHEY and CDR2 SMNVEV (reference sequence). CDR3 in DNA: TGTGCCAGCAGTTCAATTCGGCGGGGAGCTGTTTTT. It yields the protein CASSSIRRGAVF.

This clone occurred once. The rearrangement links TRBV11-2 to TRBJ2-3; TRBD2 aligns across 14 bases. The CDR3 length is 18 residues. The trim removed 5 bases at V and 1 base at J, leaving 8 bases unmatched. Per germline, CDR1 SGHAT and CDR2 FQNNGV. The CDR3, as DNA: TGTGCCAGCAGCCTCGGGACTAGCGGGAGTGGTGGCACAGATACGCAGTATTTT. Amino acids: CASSLGTSGSGGTDTQYF.

This chain uses TRBV27 with TRBJ2-6, with TRBD1 matching 9 bases. After removal of 4 bases from V and 0 bases from J, the junction contained 13 bases not matched to a gene. The germline V gene has CDR1 MNHEY and CDR2 SMNVEV (reference sequence). This CDR3 comprises 20 residues. CDR3 amino acids: CASSSLGGTGLSSGANVLTF. The CDR3 DNA reads as TGTGCCAGCAGTTCCCTAGGGGGGACAGGGCTGTCCTCTGGGGCCAACGTCCTGACTTTC. Full variable domain (remainder filled in from reference TRBV27 and TRBJ2-6): EAQVTQNPRYLITVTGKKLTVTCSQNMNHEYMSWYRQDPGLGLRQIYYSMNVEVTDKGDVPEGYKVSRKEKRNFPLILESPSPNQTSLYFCASSSLGGTGLSSGANVLTFGAGSRLTVL.

The chain is built from TRBV5-5 and TRBJ1-2, with D unresolved. Trimming removed 2 bases from V and 8 bases from J, with 16 bases in between. The CDR3 spans 14 residues. The germline V gene encodes CDR1 SGHKS and CDR2 YYEKEE (reference sequence). The CDR3 region has the DNA TGTGCCAGCAGCTTTCCCGGAAGCGCAGAAGGCTACACCTTC. It translates to CASSFPGSAEGYTF.

This clone was counted a few times. The rearrangement joins TRBV7-2 to TRBJ2-5, with a possible D match to TRBD1 (6 bases). This CDR3 contains 14 residues. The V gene's germline CDR1 is SGHTA and CDR2 FQGNSA. The ends were cut back, 3 bases at V and 4 bases at J, with 12 bases in the middle. CDR3 in DNA: TGTGCCAGCAGCTTCAGGGGACATGGAGAGACCCAGTACTTC. This sequence encodes CASSFRGHGETQYF.

The V gene is TRBV7-2, the J gene TRBJ2-5; 7 positions agree with TRBD2. The better agreement between TRBJ2-7 and the DNA end casts doubt on the J call. This CDR3 comprises 15 residues. Germline values: CDR1 SGHTA, CDR2 FQGNSA. CDR3 in DNA: TGTGCCAGCAGCCCAGTAAGCGGGGTAGCCTACGAGCAGTACTTC. Protein: CASSPVSGVAYEQYF.

This clone appeared a single time. The chain carries TRBV5-1 and TRBJ2-7; 9 bases match TRBD2. Germline assignment: CDR1 SGHRS and CDR2 YFSETQ. This CDR3 contains 15 residues. The ends lost 4 bases at V and 5 bases at J; junction bases unmatched: 10. CDR3 DNA sequence: TGCGCCAGCAGCGAAGCTAGCGGGGTTATCAACGAGCAGTACTTC. Translated: CASSEASGVINEQYF.

The rearrangement links TRBV6-5 to TRBJ2-7; 8 bases map to TRBD1. The CDR3 totals 14 residues. Losses at the gene ends were 2 bases for V and 6 bases for J; bases not matched to a gene: 6. Germline V CDR1 and CDR2: MNHEY, SVGAGI. CDR3 in DNA: TGTGCCAGCAGTTACCGACAGGGGCCCGGCGAGCAGTACTTC. This encodes CASSYRQGPGEQYF.

V usage is TRBV10-3 and J usage is TRBJ2-7, with TRBD1 matching 9 bases. The junction had 6 bases not matched to a gene; V was cut back by 6 bases and J by 3 bases. The CDR3 loop spans 14 amino acids. The germline gives CDR1 ENHRY, CDR2 SYGVKD. The CDR3 nucleotides are TGTGCCATCAGGCCGGGACAGGGTAACTACGAGCAGTACTTC. Translated, it gives CAIRPGQGNYEQYF.

This clone was recorded only once. The gene calls are TRBV7-3 and TRBJ2-1; TRBD2 aligns across 8 bases. The ends lost 0 bases at V and 0 bases at J; junction bases unmatched: 4. Germline V gives CDR1 SGHTA, CDR2 FQGTGA. This CDR3 has 17 amino acids. The CDR3 DNA sequence: TGTGCCAGCAGCTTAACTTCGGGAGGGAGCTCCTACAATGAGCAGTTCTTC. It encodes CASSLTSGGSSYNEQFF.

This clone has a single count. V gene TRBV5-4 combines with J gene TRBJ2-1, with 7 bases identical to TRBD2. This CDR3 has 18 amino acids. Germline values: CDR1 SGHNT, CDR2 YYREEE (reference sequence). V lost 1 base to trimming and J lost 6 bases; unmatched junction nucleotides: 16. In DNA form, the CDR3 reads TGTGCCAGCAGCTTGCCTGGGGCGGTGGGAGGGTTTATCAATGAGCAGTTCTTC. Its translation: CASSLPGAVGGFINEQFF.

V gene TRBV19 combines with J gene TRBJ1-5, with TRBD1 matching 9 bases. J was trimmed by 1 base and V by 4 bases; bases with no gene match: 11. The CDR3 has 18 residues. CDR1 and CDR2 from the germline V gene are LNHDA and SQIVND (reference sequence). CDR3 sequence reads: CASSTPDRGVISNQPQHF. The CDR3 nucleotides read TGTGCCAGTAGTACCCCCGACAGGGGGGTAATCAGCAATCAGCCCCAGCATTTT.

This clone was counted once. This chain joins TRBV21-1 and TRBJ2-1; the D segment call TRBD1 is taken from the table without a DNA check. TRBV21-1 is termed a pseudogene. This CDR3 has 14 amino acids. The CDR3: CASSPDRGVGEQFF. The CDR3 coding sequence is TGTGCCAGCAGCCCTGACAGGGGGGTTGGGGAGCAGTTCTTC.

The chain joins TRBV19 to TRBJ1-3; TRBD1 is a possible D gene (5 bases). The ends were cut back, 3 bases at V and 0 bases at J, with 9 bases in the middle. This CDR3 has 15 residues. CDR1 is LNHDA, CDR2 SQIVND, per germline (reference sequence). The CDR3 region has the DNA TGTGCCAGTAGTATGGGGCTCAGCTCTGGAAACACCATATATTTT. Protein product: CASSMGLSSGNTIYF.

The chain combines TRBV5-4 with TRBJ1-6; no clear D gene. Germline CDR1 is SGHNT and CDR2 is YYREEE (reference sequence). The CDR3 extends over 13 amino acids. The ends were cut back, 1 base at V and 9 bases at J, with 8 bases in the middle. CDR3 sequence reads: CASSLIDGSPLHF. In nucleotides, the CDR3 is TGTGCCAGCAGCTTGATTGACGGTTCACCCCTCCACTTT.

In DNA form, the CDR3 reads TGTGCCAGCAGCTCCAGGGGTTACTATAATTCACCCCTCCACTTT. It codes for CASSSRGYYNSPLHF. The rearrangement links TRBV7-9 to TRBJ1-6; possible D gene TRBD1, 6 bases. Per germline, CDR1 SEHNR and CDR2 FQNEAQ (reference sequence). The CDR3 loop spans 15 amino acids. The V and J ends lost 4 bases and 3 bases respectively, with 10 bases between them.

This rearrangement joins TRBV15 to TRBJ2-5; either TRBD1 or TRBD2 may supply D (5 bases each). The CDR3 runs 15 residues. Germline values: CDR1 LNHNV, CDR2 YYDKDF (reference sequence). The V and J ends lost 4 bases and 4 bases respectively, with 16 bases between them. The CDR3 loop is CATSKRLVGGETQYF. In DNA form, the CDR3 reads TGTGCCACCAGCAAAAGGCTTGTTGGGGGAGAGACCCAGTACTTC.

The CDR3 protein is CASSQSFDEKLFF. The CDR3 DNA sequence: TGCGCCAGCAGCCAAAGTTTCGATGAAAAACTGTTTTTT. V and J are TRBV4-1 and TRBJ1-4; D is unresolved. Germline CDR1 and CDR2: MGHRA and YSYEKL. This CDR3 comprises 13 residues. Deletions cut 2 bases from V and 6 bases from J, with 7 bases between.

The chain links TRBV6-5 to TRBJ2-1; D ambiguous. Germline loops: CDR1 MNHEY, CDR2 SVGAGI. The length of the CDR3 is 12 residues. Between the trimmed V and J ends, which lost 6 bases and 8 bases, there was a span of 11 bases. CDR3 nucleotide sequence: TGTGCCAGCAGCAACAAGGCCCATGAGCAGTTCTTC. This codes for CASSNKAHEQFF.

The chain couples TRBV27 to TRBJ1-6; D uncertain. The CDR3 is 13 residues long. CDR1 is MNHEY, CDR2 SMNVEV, per germline (reference sequence). Trimming left V 4 bases short and J 6 bases short, with 7 bases between. CDR3 loop: CASSSPANSPLHF. In nucleotides, the CDR3 is TGTGCCAGCAGTTCGCCAGCTAATTCACCCCTCCACTTT.

This clone was seen repeatedly, ten times or more. This rearrangement joins TRBV10-3 to TRBJ2-5, with TRBD1 matching over 7 bases. CDR1 is ENHRY and CDR2 is SYGVKD in the germline V gene. The CDR3 is 13 residues long. Unmatched junction bases numbered 12, after V lost 10 bases and J lost 7 bases. The CDR3 DNA is TGTGCCACGGAAAGGGACAGTGGTAGGACCCAGTACTTC. Translated, it gives CATERDSGRTQYF.